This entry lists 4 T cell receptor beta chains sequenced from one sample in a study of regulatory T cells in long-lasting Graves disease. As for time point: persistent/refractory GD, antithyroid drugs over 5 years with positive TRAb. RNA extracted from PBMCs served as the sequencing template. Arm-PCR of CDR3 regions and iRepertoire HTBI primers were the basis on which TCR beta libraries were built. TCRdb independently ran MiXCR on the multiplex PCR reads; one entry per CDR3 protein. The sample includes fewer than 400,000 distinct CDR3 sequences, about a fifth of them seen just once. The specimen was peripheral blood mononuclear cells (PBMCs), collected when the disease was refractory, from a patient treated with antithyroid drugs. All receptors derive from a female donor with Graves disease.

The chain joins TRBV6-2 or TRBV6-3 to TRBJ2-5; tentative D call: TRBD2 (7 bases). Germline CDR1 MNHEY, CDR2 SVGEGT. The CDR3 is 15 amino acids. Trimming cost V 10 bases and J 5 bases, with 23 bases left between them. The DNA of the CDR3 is TGTGCCACCCGCCGCCAAAAGGGGGGGCGGGAGACCCAGTACTTC. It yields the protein CATRRQKGGRETQYF.

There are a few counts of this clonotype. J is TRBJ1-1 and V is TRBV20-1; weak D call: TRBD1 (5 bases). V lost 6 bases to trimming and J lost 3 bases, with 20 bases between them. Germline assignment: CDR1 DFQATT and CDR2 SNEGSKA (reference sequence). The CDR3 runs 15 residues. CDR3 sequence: CSARLTVSHDTEAFF. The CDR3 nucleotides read TGCAGTGCACGCTTGACAGTCTCCCACGACACTGAAGCTTTCTTT.

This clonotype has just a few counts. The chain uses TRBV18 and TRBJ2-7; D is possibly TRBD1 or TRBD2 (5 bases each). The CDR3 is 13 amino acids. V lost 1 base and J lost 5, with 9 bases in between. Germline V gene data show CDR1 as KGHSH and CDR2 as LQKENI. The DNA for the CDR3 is TGTGCCAGCTCACCACGTGGGACCCACGAGCAGTACTTC. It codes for CASSPRGTHEQYF.

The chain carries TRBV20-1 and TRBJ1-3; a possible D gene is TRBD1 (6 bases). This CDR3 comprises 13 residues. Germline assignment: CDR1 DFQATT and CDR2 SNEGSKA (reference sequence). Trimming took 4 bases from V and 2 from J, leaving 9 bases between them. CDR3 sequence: CSAKNRAGNTIYF. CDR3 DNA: TGCAGTGCTAAAAACAGGGCTGGAAACACCATATATTTT.